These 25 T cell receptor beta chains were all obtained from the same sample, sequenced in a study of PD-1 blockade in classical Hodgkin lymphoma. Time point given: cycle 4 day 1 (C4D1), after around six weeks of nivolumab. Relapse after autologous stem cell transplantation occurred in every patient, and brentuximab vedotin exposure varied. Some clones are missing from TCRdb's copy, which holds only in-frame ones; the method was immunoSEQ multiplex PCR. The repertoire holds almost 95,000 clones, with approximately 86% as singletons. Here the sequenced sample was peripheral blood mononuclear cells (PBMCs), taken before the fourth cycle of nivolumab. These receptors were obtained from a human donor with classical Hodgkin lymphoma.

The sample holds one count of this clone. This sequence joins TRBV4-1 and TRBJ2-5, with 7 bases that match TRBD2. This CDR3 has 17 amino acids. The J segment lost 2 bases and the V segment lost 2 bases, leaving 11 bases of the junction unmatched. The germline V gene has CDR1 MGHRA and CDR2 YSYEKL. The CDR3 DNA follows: TGCGCCAGCAGCCAACGACACCAAGGGACTACACAAGAGACCCAGTACTTC. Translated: CASSQRHQGTTQETQYF.

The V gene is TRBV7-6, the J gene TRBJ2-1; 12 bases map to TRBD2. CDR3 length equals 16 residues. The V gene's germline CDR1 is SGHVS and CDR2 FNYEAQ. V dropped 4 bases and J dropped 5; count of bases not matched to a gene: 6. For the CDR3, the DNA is TGTGCCAGCAGCTCGACTAGCGGGAGTCGCCACAATGAGCAGTTCTTC. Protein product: CASSSTSGSRHNEQFF.

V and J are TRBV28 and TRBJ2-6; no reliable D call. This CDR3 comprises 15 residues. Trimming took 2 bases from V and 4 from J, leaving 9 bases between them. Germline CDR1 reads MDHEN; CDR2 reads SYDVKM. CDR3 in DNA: TGTGCCAGCAGTTTAAGTTCGCCCGGGGCCAACGTCCTGACTTTC. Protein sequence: CASSLSSPGANVLTF.

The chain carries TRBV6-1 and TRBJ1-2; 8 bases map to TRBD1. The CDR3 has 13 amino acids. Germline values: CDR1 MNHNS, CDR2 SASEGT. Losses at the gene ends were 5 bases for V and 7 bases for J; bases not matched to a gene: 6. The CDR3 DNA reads TGTGCCAGCAGTCCAGGGGGCGTGGGTGGCTACACCTTC. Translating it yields CASSPGGVGGYTF.

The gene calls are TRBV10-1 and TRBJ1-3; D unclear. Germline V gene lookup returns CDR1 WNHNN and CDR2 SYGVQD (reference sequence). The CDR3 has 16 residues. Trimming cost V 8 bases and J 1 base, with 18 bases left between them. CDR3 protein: CASQSPGGPSGNTIYF. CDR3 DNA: TGCGCCAGCCAAAGCCCAGGAGGGCCTTCTGGAAACACCATATATTTT.

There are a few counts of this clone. The CDR3 here is CATSRDWSSQGAYGYTF. DNA for the CDR3: TGTGCCACCAGCAGAGATTGGTCCTCGCAGGGGGCCTATGGCTACACCTTC. The J gene is TRBJ1-2, the V gene TRBV15; 8 bases line up with TRBD1. The length of the CDR3 is 17 residues. After removal of 0 bases from V and 4 bases from J, the junction contained 10 bases not matched to a gene. In germline, CDR1 is LNHNV, CDR2 YYDKDF (reference sequence). The complete variable domain, with remaining parts taken from reference TRBV15 and TRBJ1-2, reads DAMVIQNPRYQVTQFGKPVTLSCSQTLNHNVMYWYQQKSSQAPKLLFHYYDKDFNNEADTPDNFQSRRPNTSFCFLDIRSPGLGDTAMYLCATSRDWSSQGAYGYTFGSGTRLTVV.

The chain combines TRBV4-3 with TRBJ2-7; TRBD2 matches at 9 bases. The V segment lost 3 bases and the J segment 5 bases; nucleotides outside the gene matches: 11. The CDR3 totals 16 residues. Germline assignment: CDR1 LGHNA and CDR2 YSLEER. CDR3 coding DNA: TGCGCCAGCAGCCAGGGACTAGCTCAGACCCCACACGAGCAGTACTTC. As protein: CASSQGLAQTPHEQYF.

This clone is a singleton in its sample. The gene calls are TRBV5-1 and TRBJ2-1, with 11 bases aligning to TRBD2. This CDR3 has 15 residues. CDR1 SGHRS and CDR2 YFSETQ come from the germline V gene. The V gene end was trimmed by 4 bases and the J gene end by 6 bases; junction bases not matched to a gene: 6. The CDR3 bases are TGCGCCAGCAGCGGCACTAGCGGGAGTCTCAATGAGCAGTTCTTC. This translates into CASSGTSGSLNEQFF.

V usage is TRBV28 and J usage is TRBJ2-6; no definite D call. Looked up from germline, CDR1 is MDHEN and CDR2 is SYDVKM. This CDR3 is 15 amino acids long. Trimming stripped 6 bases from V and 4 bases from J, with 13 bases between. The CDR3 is CASSPPARGANVLTF. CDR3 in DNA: TGTGCCAGCAGCCCCCCTGCCCGAGGGGCCAACGTCCTGACTTTC.

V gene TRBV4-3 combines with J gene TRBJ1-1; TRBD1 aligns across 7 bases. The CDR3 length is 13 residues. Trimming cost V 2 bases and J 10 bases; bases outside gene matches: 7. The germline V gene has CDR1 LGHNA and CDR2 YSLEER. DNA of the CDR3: TGCGCCAGCAGCCAACTTGGGACAGTTGGAGCTTTCTTT. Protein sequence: CASSQLGTVGAFF.

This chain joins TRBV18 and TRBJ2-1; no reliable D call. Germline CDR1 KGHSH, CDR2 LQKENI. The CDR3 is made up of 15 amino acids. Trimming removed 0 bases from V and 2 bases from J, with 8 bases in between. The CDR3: CASSPPSQPYNEQFF. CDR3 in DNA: TGTGCCAGCTCACCACCATCTCAGCCCTACAATGAGCAGTTCTTC.

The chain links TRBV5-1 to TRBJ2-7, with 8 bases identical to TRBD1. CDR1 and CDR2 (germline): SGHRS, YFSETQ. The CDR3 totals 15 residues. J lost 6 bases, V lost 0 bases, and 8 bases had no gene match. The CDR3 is CASSLDPGTGGEQYF. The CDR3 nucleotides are TGCGCCAGCAGCTTGGACCCTGGAACAGGGGGCGAGCAGTACTTC.

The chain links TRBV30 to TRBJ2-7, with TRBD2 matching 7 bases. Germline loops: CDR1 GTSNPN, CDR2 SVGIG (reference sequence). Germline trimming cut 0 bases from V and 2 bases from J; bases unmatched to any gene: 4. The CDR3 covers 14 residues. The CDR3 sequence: CAWSVGGGTYEQYF. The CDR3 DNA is TGTGCCTGGAGTGTGGGGGGGGGAACCTACGAGCAGTACTTC.

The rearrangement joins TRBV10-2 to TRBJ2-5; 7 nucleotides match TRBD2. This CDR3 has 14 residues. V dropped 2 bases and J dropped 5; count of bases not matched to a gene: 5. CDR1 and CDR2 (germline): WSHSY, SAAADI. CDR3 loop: CASSELVGGETQYF. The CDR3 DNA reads TGCGCCAGCAGTGAGCTGGTGGGGGGGGAGACCCAGTACTTC.

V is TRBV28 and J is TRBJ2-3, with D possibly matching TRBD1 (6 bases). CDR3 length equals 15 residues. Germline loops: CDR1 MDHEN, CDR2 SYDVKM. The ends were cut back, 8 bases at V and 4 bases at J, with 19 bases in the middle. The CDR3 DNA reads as TGTGCCAGCGGCTCGACTCCTACAGGGCCAGATACGCAGTATTTT. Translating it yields CASGSTPTGPDTQYF.

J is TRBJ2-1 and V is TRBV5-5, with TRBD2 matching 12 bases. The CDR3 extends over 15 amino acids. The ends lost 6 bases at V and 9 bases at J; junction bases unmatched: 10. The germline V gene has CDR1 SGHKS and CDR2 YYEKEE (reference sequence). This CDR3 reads CASTPASGGAREQFF. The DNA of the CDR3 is TGTGCCAGCACCCCCGCTAGCGGGGGGGCTCGTGAGCAGTTCTTC. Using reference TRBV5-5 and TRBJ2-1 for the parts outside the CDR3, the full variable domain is DAGVTQSPTHLIKTRGQQVTLRCSPISGHKSVSWYQQVLGQGPQFIFQYYEKEERGRGNFPDRFSARQFPNYSSELNVNALLLGDSALYLCASTPASGGAREQFFGPGTRLTVL.

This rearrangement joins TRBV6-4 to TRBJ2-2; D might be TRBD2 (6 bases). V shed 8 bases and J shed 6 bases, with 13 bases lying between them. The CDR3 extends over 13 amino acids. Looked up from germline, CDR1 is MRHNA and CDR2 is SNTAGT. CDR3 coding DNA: TGTGCCAGCGGAACGGGAGTGGCCGGGGAGCTGTTTTTT. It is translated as CASGTGVAGELFF.

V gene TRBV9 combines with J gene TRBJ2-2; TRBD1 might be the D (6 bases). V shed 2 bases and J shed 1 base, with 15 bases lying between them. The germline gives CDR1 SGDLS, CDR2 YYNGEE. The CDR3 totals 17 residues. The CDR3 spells CASSVVSGALNTGELFF. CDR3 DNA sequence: TGTGCCAGCAGCGTGGTGTCAGGGGCGCTGAACACCGGGGAGCTGTTTTTT.

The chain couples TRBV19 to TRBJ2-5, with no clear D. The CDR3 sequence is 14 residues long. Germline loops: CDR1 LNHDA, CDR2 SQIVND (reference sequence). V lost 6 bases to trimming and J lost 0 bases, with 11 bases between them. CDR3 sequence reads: CASRYSGNQETQYF. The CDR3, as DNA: TGTGCCAGTAGATATAGTGGTAACCAAGAGACCCAGTACTTC.

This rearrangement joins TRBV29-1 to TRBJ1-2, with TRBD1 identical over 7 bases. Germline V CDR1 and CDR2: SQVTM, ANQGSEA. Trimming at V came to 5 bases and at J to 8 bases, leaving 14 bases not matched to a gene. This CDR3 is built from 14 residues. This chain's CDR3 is CSVFFGDRDGGYTF. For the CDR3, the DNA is TGCAGCGTTTTTTTTGGCGACAGGGATGGGGGCTACACCTTC.

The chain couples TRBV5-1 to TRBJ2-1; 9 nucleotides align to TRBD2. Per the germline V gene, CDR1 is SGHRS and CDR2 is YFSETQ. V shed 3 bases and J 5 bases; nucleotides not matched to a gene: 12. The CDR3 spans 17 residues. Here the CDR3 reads CASSSPSGTSRDNEQFF. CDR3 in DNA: TGCGCCAGCAGCTCACCCTCCGGGACTAGCAGAGACAATGAGCAGTTCTTC.

CDR3 in DNA: TGTGCCAGCAGCTTCCCTGGACAGGGAACAGATACGCAGTATTTT. Translated: CASSFPGQGTDTQYF. The V call is TRBV11-2, the J call TRBJ2-3; 8 bases match TRBD1. From germline, CDR1 is SGHAT and CDR2 FQNNGV. With V trimmed by 3 bases and J by 3 bases, 5 bases remained unmatched. The length of the CDR3 is 15 residues.

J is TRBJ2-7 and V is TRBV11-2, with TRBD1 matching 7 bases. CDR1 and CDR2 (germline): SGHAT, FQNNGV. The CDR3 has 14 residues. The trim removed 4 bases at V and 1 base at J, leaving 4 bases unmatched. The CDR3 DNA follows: TGTGCCAGCAGCTCAATGGGACAGTCCTACGAGCAGTACTTC. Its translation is CASSSMGQSYEQYF.

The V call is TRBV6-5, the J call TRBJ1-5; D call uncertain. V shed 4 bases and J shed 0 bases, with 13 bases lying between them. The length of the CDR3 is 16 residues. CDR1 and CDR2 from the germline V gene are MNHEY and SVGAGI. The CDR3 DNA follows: TGTGCCAGCAGTTCAGTGGCGTGGACTAGCAATCAGCCCCAGCATTTT. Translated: CASSSVAWTSNQPQHF.

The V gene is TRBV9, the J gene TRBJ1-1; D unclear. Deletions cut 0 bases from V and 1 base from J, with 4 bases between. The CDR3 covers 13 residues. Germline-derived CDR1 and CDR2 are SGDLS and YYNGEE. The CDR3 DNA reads TGTGCCAGCAGCGTAGCCCCGAACACTGAAGCTTTCTTT. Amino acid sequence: CASSVAPNTEAFF.